The 21 T cell receptor beta chains in this list originate from one sample, sequenced in a study of CD8+CD57+ T cells in acquired aplastic anemia. Patients sequenced had flow cytometry evidence of CD8+CD57+ cell expansion. Genomic DNA served as template for TCR beta VDJ and CDR3 profiling. TCRdb reanalysed the reads using MiXCR and keeps one entry per CDR3 protein. The data show over 150,000 distinct CDR3 sequences, with 70% to 75% seen just once and about 50% held by the top ten. Sequences were obtained from sorted CD4+, CD8+, or CD8+CD57+ T cells (not recorded which) from PBMCs. The source of these receptors is a human donor with aplastic anemia.

This clonotype showed up just a few times. The V and J genes are TRBV11-2 and TRBJ1-6; a possible D gene is TRBD1 (5 bases). The CDR3 has 14 residues. Between the trimmed V and J ends, which lost 5 bases and 4 bases, there was a span of 9 bases. The germline V gene encodes CDR1 SGHAT and CDR2 FQNNGV. CDR3 bases: TGTGCCAGCAGCCTCACAGGTTATAATTCACCCCTCCACTTT. This sequence encodes CASSLTGYNSPLHF.

The chain uses TRBV29-1 and TRBJ1-3; TRBD1 is a possible D gene (6 bases). Germline values: CDR1 SQVTM, CDR2 ANQGSEA. Between the trimmed V and J ends, which lost 0 bases and 4 bases, there was a span of 22 bases. The CDR3 covers 18 residues. CDR3 sequence (DNA): TGCAGCGTTGAAGATGGGGGCCAGGGCGCCGATCCGGGAAACACCATATATTTT. Encoded protein: CSVEDGGQGADPGNTIYF. Combining the CDR3 with reference TRBV29-1 and TRBJ1-3 gives the whole variable domain SAVISQKPSRDICQRGTSLTIQCQVDSQVTMMFWYRQQPGQSLTLIATANQGSEATYESGFVIDKFPISRPNLTFSTLTVSNMSPEDSSIYLCSVEDGGQGADPGNTIYFGEGSWLTVV.

The V call is TRBV9, the J call TRBJ1-3; maybe TRBD1 (6 bases). Germline V gene data show CDR1 as SGDLS and CDR2 as YYNGEE. With 0 bases removed from V and 3 bases from J, the gap between germline ends came to 13 bases. The CDR3 is 16 amino acids. The CDR3 sequence: CASSVVGGGSGNTIYF. The CDR3 DNA is TGTGCCAGCAGCGTAGTCGGGGGGGGCAGTGGAAACACCATATATTTT.

This chain links TRBV10-3 with TRBJ2-7, with D perhaps TRBD1 or TRBD2 (5 bases each). CDR1 and CDR2 from the germline V gene are ENHRY and SYGVKD. The CDR3 runs 15 residues. Trimming took off 3 bases at V and 4 bases at J, with 16 bases between the two ends. The CDR3 is CAISDPGTPPYEQYF. CDR3 nucleotide sequence: TGTGCCATCAGTGATCCCGGGACCCCCCCTTACGAGCAGTACTTC.

The V call is TRBV20-1, the J call TRBJ2-7, with 8 bases aligning to TRBD1. V lost 5 bases, J lost 3 bases, and 6 bases stayed unmatched. The CDR3 covers 13 residues. CDR1 DFQATT and CDR2 SNEGSKA come from the germline V gene (reference sequence). In DNA form, the CDR3 reads TGCAGTGCTGATGAACAGGGGGACTACGAGCAGTACTTC. Its protein product is CSADEQGDYEQYF.

The rearrangement links TRBV19 to TRBJ2-1; D gene unclear. CDR1 and CDR2 from the germline V gene are LNHDA and SQIVND (reference sequence). CDR3 size: 11 residues. Trimming removed 10 bases from V and 3 bases from J, with 7 bases in between. Here the CDR3 DNA reads TGTGCCACCTCGTACTACAATGAGCAGTTCTTC. This encodes CATSYYNEQFF.

The chain links TRBV10-2 to TRBJ2-3; 7 nucleotides match TRBD2. J was trimmed by 6 bases and V by 3 bases; bases with no gene match: 12. CDR3 length: 16 amino acids. Germline V CDR1 and CDR2: WSHSY, SAAADI. CDR3 DNA sequence: TGCGCCAGCAGTGACGGACTTGGGGGGGAGGAGGATACGCAGTATTTT. This translates into CASSDGLGGEEDTQYF.

This clonotype has a count of ten or more. J is TRBJ2-1 and V is TRBV7-3; D gene uncertain. CDR3 size: 12 residues. Germline CDR1 reads SGHTA; CDR2 reads FQGTGA. The V gene lost 2 bases and the J gene lost 10 bases, with 9 bases spanning the gap. The CDR3 spells CASSLLPQEQFF. The CDR3 DNA is TGTGCCAGCAGCTTACTCCCTCAAGAGCAGTTCTTC. Full variable domain (remainder filled in from reference TRBV7-3 and TRBJ2-1): GAGVSQTPSNKVTEKGKYVELRCDPISGHTALYWYRQSLGQGPEFLIYFQGTGAADDSGLPNDRFFAVRPEGSVSTLKIQRTERGDSAVYLCASSLLPQEQFFGPGTRLTVL.

In the case of this clonotype: An end of the junction differs from the germline gene, which may be a read error. The chain couples TRBV5-1 to TRBJ2-7, with 8 bases matching TRBD1. The CDR3 is made up of 14 amino acids. Germline V gene sequence: CDR1 SGHRS, CDR2 YFSETQ. The CDR3 nucleotides are TGCGCCAGCAGCTTGAGTCAGGGGGCCGGAGAGCGGTACTTC. Residues: CASSLSQGAGERYF.

The chain has TRBV12-3 or TRBV12-4 and TRBJ2-6, with 7 bases matching TRBD1. The length of the CDR3 is 17 residues. Unmatched junction bases numbered 9, after V lost 5 bases and J lost 2 bases. The CDR3 bases are TGTGCCAGCAGTCAACCACGCAGGGGGACTGGGGCCAACGTCCTGACTTTC. Translation: CASSQPRRGTGANVLTF.

The chain combines TRBV20-1 with TRBJ2-3; TRBD2 matches 15 bases. Germline lookup yields CDR1 DFQATT and CDR2 SNEGSKA (reference sequence). This CDR3 is 17 amino acids long. With 0 bases clipped from V and 3 bases from J, the junction kept 4 bases outside the gene matches. CDR3 amino acids: CSARDPGTSGGTDTQYF. Written as DNA, the CDR3 is TGCAGTGCTAGAGATCCAGGGACTAGCGGGGGGACAGATACGCAGTATTTT.

This clonotype was seen a single time. The V gene is TRBV25-1, the J gene TRBJ2-7; D possibly uses TRBD1 or TRBD2 (5 bases each). The V end lost 1 base, the J end lost 6 bases, and 10 bases lay between the germline ends. Germline CDR1 and CDR2: MGHDK and SYGVNS. The CDR3 loop spans 13 amino acids. The CDR3 nucleotides read TGTGCCAGCAGTGAATCGTTGGGGACCGAGCAGTACTTC. Translating it yields CASSESLGTEQYF.

The rearrangement uses TRBV24-1 and TRBJ1-1; D is uncertain. Germline CDR1 and CDR2: KGHDR and SFDVKD. V lost 2 bases, J lost 5 bases, and 11 bases lay in between. The CDR3 extends over 14 amino acids. CDR3 DNA sequence: TGTGCCACCAGTGATTCTGGTCGTCAAACTGAAGCTTTCTTT. Its protein product is CATSDSGRQTEAFF.

This sequence joins TRBV7-6 and TRBJ2-5, with TRBD1 matching 10 bases. V lost 4 bases and J lost 5; bases outside the gene matches: 7. Looked up from germline, CDR1 is SGHVS and CDR2 is FNYEAQ. The CDR3 consists of 15 residues. CDR3 bases: TGTGCCAGCAGCTCCGGGACAGGGGAAGGGGAGACCCAGTACTTC. This encodes CASSSGTGEGETQYF. Combining the CDR3 with reference TRBV7-6 and TRBJ2-5 gives the whole variable domain GAGVSQSPRYKVTKRGQDVALRCDPISGHVSLYWYRQALGQGPEFLTYFNYEAQQDKSGLPNDRFSAERPEGSISTLTIQRTEQRDSAMYRCASSSGTGEGETQYFGPGTRLLVL.

J is TRBJ2-5 and V is TRBV6-4; D unresolved. Germline V gives CDR1 MRHNA, CDR2 SNTAGT. Trimming took off 3 bases at V and 11 bases at J, with 19 bases between the two ends. This CDR3 is 14 amino acids long. This chain's CDR3 is CASSEESSTDTQYF. The CDR3 DNA is TGTGCCAGCAGTGAGGAGAGTAGCACAGATACGCAGTACTTC.

The genes are TRBV29-1 and TRBJ2-3; D is unclear. The CDR3 runs to 11 residues. V lost 2 bases and J lost 8, with 8 bases in between. CDR1 and CDR2 from the germline V gene are SQVTM and ANQGSEA. The CDR3 bases are TGCAGCGTTGAATCGAGGACTACGCAGTATTTT. This codes for CSVESRTTQYF.

This clonotype has more than one count but fewer than ten. The rearrangement links TRBV7-2 to TRBJ2-5, with D uncertain. This CDR3 has 11 residues. Trimming shortened V by 5 bases and J by 7 bases, and 8 bases separated the two germline ends. Germline loops: CDR1 SGHTA, CDR2 FQGNSA. The CDR3 coding sequence is TGTGCCAGCAGCCGCCGGAGGACCCAGTACTTC. This sequence encodes CASSRRRTQYF.

The sample holds a few counts of this clonotype. The gene calls are TRBV5-6 and TRBJ2-2, with 8 bases lining up with TRBD2. This CDR3 is 12 amino acids long. The J segment lost 6 bases and the V segment lost 8 bases, leaving 3 bases of the junction unmatched. Germline V lookup: CDR1 SGHDT, CDR2 YYEEEE. The CDR3: CASRREAGELFF. CDR3 bases: TGTGCCAGTCGGCGGGAGGCCGGGGAGCTGTTTTTT.

The chain couples TRBV15 to TRBJ2-3; 8 positions agree with TRBD2. The V and J ends lost 8 bases and 8 bases, in that order; junction bases with no gene match: 12. The CDR3 length is 14 residues. Germline assignment: CDR1 LNHNV and CDR2 YYDKDF (reference sequence). CDR3 protein: CATSRRGARGTQYF. The CDR3 bases are TGTGCCACCTCACGGCGGGGGGCCCGGGGTACGCAGTATTTT.

The chain recombines TRBV15 with TRBJ2-7; 7 nucleotides align to TRBD2. V was clipped by 1 base and J by 2 bases; unmatched bases: 2. The germline gives CDR1 LNHNV, CDR2 YYDKDF (reference sequence). The CDR3 runs to 14 residues. In nucleotides, the CDR3 is TGTGCCACCAGCAGAGGGGCGGGAGCCTACGAGCAGTACTTC. It is translated as CATSRGAGAYEQYF. The full variable domain, rest sourced from reference TRBV15 and TRBJ2-7, is DAMVIQNPRYQVTQFGKPVTLSCSQTLNHNVMYWYQQKSSQAPKLLFHYYDKDFNNEADTPDNFQSRRPNTSFCFLDIRSPGLGDTAMYLCATSRGAGAYEQYFGPGTRLTVT.

The rearrangement joins TRBV19 to TRBJ2-1, with D perhaps being TRBD1 or TRBD2 (5 bases each). The CDR3 has 15 amino acids. Germline V gene lookup returns CDR1 LNHDA and CDR2 SQIVND (reference sequence). The V and J ends lost 7 bases and 2 bases respectively, with 15 bases between them. For the CDR3, the DNA is TGTGCCAGTACCCGGGACGGAGCCCCCTACAATGAGCAGTTCTTC. Its protein product is CASTRDGAPYNEQFF.